The clone carrying this T cell receptor (beta chain) has at least ten counts. What it binds is unknown. This entry belongs to a study of CD8 T cells in ankylosing spondylitis. Findings of the study overall: Disease-linked clones were found to be CD8+ and relatively rare in peripheral blood. Significantly higher representation of disease-linked clones was reported for matched ankylosing spondylitis synovial fluid.

TCRdb re-called the 5' RACE reads through MiXCR, storing one row per CDR3 protein. The data contain roughly 250,000 distinct CDR3 sequences, about 10% of them singletons. CDR3 length equals 17 residues. Per germline, CDR1 LGHNA and CDR2 YNFKEQ. V dropped 7 bases and J dropped 6 bases, with 22 bases sitting between them. The TCR originated in a male donor with ankylosing spondylitis or in good health (not recorded which). Sequenced: blood, either unsorted or a sorted T cell fraction (not recorded which). The chain joins TRBV4-2 to TRBJ1-6; no reliable D call. CDR3 in DNA: TGTGCCAGCACCCCCCGATCACCCGGACGGAGTAATTCACCCCTCCACTTT. Its protein product is CASTPRSPGRSNSPLHF.